One sample yielded the 3 T cell receptor beta chains listed below, sequenced in a study of T cells in Graves' hyperthyroidism and ophthalmopathy. Amplification of TCR beta CDR3 regions used RNA as the template. RT-PCR in the first round (using the HTBI primer set) targeted the TCR CDR3. TCRdb reprocessed the multiplex PCR reads via MiXCR and lists one record per CDR3 protein. In the table there are around 350,000 distinct CDR3 sequences, about 18% of which are singletons. Input material: blood. These receptors were obtained from a woman between 18 and 30 years old with Graves' hyperthyroidism.

This clonotype was seen repeatedly, ten times or more. The chain uses TRBV20-1 and TRBJ1-5; tentative D call: TRBD1 (5 bases). Per the germline V gene, CDR1 is DFQATT and CDR2 is SNEGSKA (reference sequence). The CDR3 is 14 residues long. Trimming pared 2 bases from V and 0 bases from J, leaving 8 bases between. As DNA, the CDR3 is TGCAGTGCTAGATCAGGGCTTAGCAATCAGCCCCAGCATTTT. Its translation is CSARSGLSNQPQHF.

This clonotype has ten or more counts. This sequence joins TRBV6-5 and TRBJ1-1; maybe TRBD1 (6 bases). Per germline, CDR1 MNHEY and CDR2 SVGAGI. The V end was cut by 0 bases, the J end by 5 bases, with 13 bases between. The CDR3 consists of 15 residues. The CDR3 protein is CASSYSSTGNTEAFF. The CDR3 DNA reads as TGTGCCAGCAGTTACTCGAGTACAGGGAATACTGAAGCTTTCTTT.

Turning to this clonotype: Relative to the germline gene, one junction end is altered; a read error may explain this. The J gene is TRBJ1-1, the V gene TRBV7-8; 8 positions match TRBD1. The CDR3 sequence is 14 residues long. The germline gives CDR1 SGHVS, CDR2 FQNEAQ. CDR3 bases: TGCGCCAGCAGCCGACTACAGGGGGGCACTGAAGCTTTCTTT. Amino acid sequence: CASSRLQGGTEAFF.